The 22 T cell receptor beta chains presented below share a single source sample, sequenced in a study of T cells after posttransplantation cyclophosphamide. Using immunoSEQ multiplex PCR, the repertoire was profiled, and TCRdb retains in-frame clones only, with some absent. The sample presents 44,000 or so clones, none singletons. The material sequenced was PBMCs. The receptors shown here come from a man between 40 and 49 years old in good health, CMV-negative, and a related stem cell transplant donor.

This clone was picked up many times. This chain uses TRBV5-4 with TRBJ2-1; 12 nucleotides line up with TRBD2. V lost 5 bases and J lost 0; bases outside the gene matches: 6. Germline V gives CDR1 SGHNT, CDR2 YYREEE (reference sequence). The length of the CDR3 is 17 residues. The CDR3 nucleotides are TGTGCCAGCAGGGACCTGACTAGCGGGAGCTCCTACAATGAGCAGTTCTTC. Amino acid sequence: CASRDLTSGSSYNEQFF.

Many counts were recorded for this clone. This chain links TRBV28 with TRBJ1-2; D is ambiguous. The CDR3 runs 13 residues. V shed 2 bases and J shed 8 bases, with 12 bases lying between them. In germline, CDR1 is MDHEN, CDR2 SYDVKM. The DNA of the CDR3 is TGTGCCAGCAGTTTACGGGTCTGGAAGGGCTACACCTTC. It is translated as CASSLRVWKGYTF.

This clone has a count of ten or more. The chain uses TRBV7-8 and TRBJ1-1; maybe TRBD1 (5 bases). Deletions cut 3 bases from V and 7 bases from J, with 15 bases between. In germline, CDR1 is SGHVS, CDR2 FQNEAQ. CDR3 length equals 14 residues. The CDR3 sequence: CASSFRFRENEAFF. As DNA, the CDR3 is TGTGCCAGCAGCTTTAGATTCAGGGAAAATGAAGCTTTCTTT. The entire variable domain, with the rest obtained from reference TRBV7-8 and TRBJ1-1, is as follows: GAGVSQSPRYKVAKRGQDVALRCDPISGHVSLFWYQQALGQGPEFLTYFQNEAQLDKSGLPSDRFFAERPEGSVSTLKIQRTQQEDSAVYLCASSFRFRENEAFFGQGTRLTVV.

In this sample, this clone turned up many times. The chain links TRBV28 to TRBJ2-7; D perhaps matches TRBD2 (6 bases). Germline V CDR1 and CDR2: MDHEN, SYDVKM. The CDR3 runs to 13 residues. With 5 bases removed from V and 4 bases from J, the gap between germline ends came to 12 bases. The CDR3 spells CASSIPGGYEQYF. In DNA form, the CDR3 reads TGTGCCAGCAGTATCCCCGGGGGATACGAGCAGTACTTC. Using reference TRBV28 and TRBJ2-7 for the parts outside the CDR3, the full variable domain is DVKVTQSSRYLVKRTGEKVFLECVQDMDHENMFWYRQDPGLGLRLIYFSYDVKMKEKGDIPEGYSVSREKKERFSLILESASTNQTSMYLCASSIPGGYEQYFGPGTRLTVT.

The table lists this clone with many counts. The chain combines TRBV30 with TRBJ1-1, with TRBD1 as a possible D gene (6 bases). The CDR3 consists of 14 residues. Trimming took off 0 bases at V and 5 bases at J, with 13 bases between the two ends. Germline lookup yields CDR1 GTSNPN and CDR2 SVGIG (reference sequence). The CDR3 is CAWSVTRGGTEAFF. As DNA, the CDR3 is TGTGCCTGGAGTGTCACCAGGGGTGGTACTGAAGCTTTCTTT.

This clone was picked up many times. V and J are TRBV7-9 and TRBJ2-7; D unclear. Germline lookup yields CDR1 SEHNR and CDR2 FQNEAQ (reference sequence). The CDR3 length is 11 residues. V was trimmed by 6 bases and J by 6 bases, leaving 9 bases between them. The CDR3 here is CASSWRGEQYF. The CDR3, as DNA: TGTGCCAGCAGTTGGCGAGGCGAGCAGTACTTC. Complete variable domain (other parts from reference TRBV7-9 and TRBJ2-7): DTGVSQNPRHKITKRGQNVTFRCDPISEHNRLYWYRQTLGQGPEFLTYFQNEAQLEKSRLLSDRFSAERPKGSFSTLEIQRTEQGDSAMYLCASSWRGEQYFGPGTRLTVT.

This clone was counted many times. V and J are TRBV5-3 and TRBJ1-1, with 7 bases lining up with TRBD1. TRBV5-3 counts as an open reading frame of uncertain function. Trimming at V came to 6 bases and at J to 0 bases, leaving 8 bases not matched to a gene. The length of the CDR3 is 15 residues. Written as DNA, the CDR3 is TGTGCCAGAATCACCGGACAGGTTATGAACACTGAAGCTTTCTTT. Residues: CARITGQVMNTEAFF.

This clone was detected ten times or more. This rearrangement joins TRBV4-1 to TRBJ1-2; TRBD1 agrees at 7 bases. There are 15 residues in the CDR3. Germline assignment: CDR1 MGHRA and CDR2 YSYEKL. V gave up 0 bases and J gave up 3 bases; unmatched junction bases: 4. CDR3 coding DNA: TGCGCCAGCAGCCAAGAGGGACAGTCCGACTATGGCTACACCTTC. Translated, it gives CASSQEGQSDYGYTF.

This clone was seen many times. The chain combines TRBV9 with TRBJ2-5; TRBD2 matches at 9 bases. The J segment lost 5 bases and the V segment lost 3 bases, leaving 8 bases of the junction unmatched. The CDR3 is made up of 15 amino acids. Germline lookup yields CDR1 SGDLS and CDR2 YYNGEE. This CDR3 reads CASSADSGSAETQYF. CDR3 DNA: TGTGCCAGCAGCGCGGATAGCGGGAGCGCCGAGACCCAGTACTTC.

This clone has at least ten counts. The chain combines TRBV5-4 with TRBJ1-1; D unresolved. The CDR3 covers 14 residues. From germline, CDR1 is SGHNT and CDR2 YYREEE (reference sequence). V lost 3 bases, J lost 3 bases, and 12 bases lay in between. The DNA for the CDR3 is TGTGCCAGCAGCTCTAACAGAATCTACACTGAAGCTTTCTTT. It translates to CASSSNRIYTEAFF.

In its sample, this clone was seen many times. The genes are TRBV29-1 and TRBJ1-2; a possible D gene is TRBD1 (5 bases). Germline CDR1 reads SQVTM; CDR2 reads ANQGSEA. The CDR3 extends over 11 amino acids. The V end lost 2 bases, the J end lost 8 bases, and 9 bases lay between the germline ends. The CDR3 nucleotides are TGCAGCGTTGAATCCGGGGGGGGCTACACCTTC. Protein: CSVESGGGYTF.

This clone was observed at least ten times. The gene calls are TRBV27 and TRBJ1-2, with 7 nucleotides matching TRBD1. CDR1 and CDR2 from the germline V gene are MNHEY and SMNVEV (reference sequence). This CDR3 is built from 15 residues. J was trimmed by 2 bases and V by 4 bases; bases with no gene match: 7. Here the CDR3 reads CASSSTGVGNYGYTF. The CDR3 bases are TGTGCCAGCAGTTCAACAGGGGTGGGAAACTATGGCTACACCTTC.

The table lists this clone with many counts. The V call is TRBV15, the J call TRBJ2-7; D is uncertain. The germline V gene encodes CDR1 LNHNV and CDR2 YYDKDF (reference sequence). The CDR3 is 15 residues long. Between the trimmed V and J ends, which lost 0 bases and 0 bases, there was a span of 9 bases. The CDR3 region has the DNA TGTGCCACCAGCAGAGATGTAAGGAGCTCCTACGAGCAGTACTTC. Protein product: CATSRDVRSSYEQYF.

This clone was recorded at least ten times. The J gene is TRBJ2-2, the V gene TRBV19; TRBD1 matches 7 bases. V trimming: 3 bases; J trimming: 4 bases; junction bases outside the gene matches: 2. Germline CDR1 is LNHDA and CDR2 is SQIVND (reference sequence). The CDR3 spans 14 residues. CDR3 sequence reads: CASSMPGGTGELFF. The CDR3 coding sequence is TGTGCCAGTAGTATGCCAGGGGGCACCGGGGAGCTGTTTTTT.

This clone has ten or more counts. The gene calls are TRBV29-1 and TRBJ1-5; possible D gene TRBD1, 6 bases. The CDR3 covers 14 residues. Trimming removed 7 bases at V and 0 bases at J, with 13 bases between. Per germline, CDR1 SQVTM and CDR2 ANQGSEA. For the CDR3, the DNA is TGCAGCGCCTGGGACAACTATAGCAATCAGCCCCAGCATTTT. Its protein is CSAWDNYSNQPQHF.

This clone was seen ten or more times. The genes are TRBV28 and TRBJ1-2, with TRBD1 matching over 9 bases. V shed 4 bases, J shed 4 bases, and the junction held 4 bases outside the gene matches. The CDR3 length is 14 residues. The germline CDR1 and CDR2 sequences are MDHEN and SYDVKM. The chain's CDR3 is CASSYTGGGYGYTF. DNA for the CDR3: TGTGCCAGCAGTTACACAGGGGGCGGCTATGGCTACACCTTC.

This clone was observed at least ten times. This chain links TRBV10-3 with TRBJ1-5; possible D gene TRBD1, 5 bases. Trimming took 6 bases from V and 3 from J, leaving 21 bases between them. This CDR3 has 17 residues. From germline, CDR1 is ENHRY and CDR2 SYGVKD. The CDR3 spells CAISTAVTGGNNQPQHF. The CDR3 coding sequence is TGTGCCATCAGCACAGCCGTCACGGGGGGGAACAATCAGCCCCAGCATTTT.

This clone has at least ten counts. The V call is TRBV7-2, the J call TRBJ1-5; D not resolved. Germline loops: CDR1 SGHTA, CDR2 FQGNSA. Deletions cut 4 bases from V and 8 bases from J, with 9 bases between. The CDR3 runs 12 residues. The CDR3 DNA reads as TGTGCCAGCAGCTCAACTTTGGAGCCCCAGCATTTT. Protein sequence: CASSSTLEPQHF.

This clone has at least ten counts. The chain carries TRBV5-4 and TRBJ2-1, with D possibly TRBD1 on 5 matching bases. Per the germline V gene, CDR1 is SGHNT and CDR2 is YYREEE (reference sequence). The CDR3 has 14 amino acids. Trimming pared 2 bases from V and 7 bases from J, leaving 13 bases between. The CDR3 sequence: CASSFLTVTNEQFF. CDR3 nucleotides: TGTGCCAGCAGCTTCTTGACAGTGACAAATGAGCAGTTCTTC. The whole variable domain, remainder taken from reference TRBV5-4 and TRBJ2-1, is ETGVTQSPTHLIKTRGQQVTLRCSSQSGHNTVSWYQQALGQGPQFIFQYYREEENGRGNFPPRFSGLQFPNYSSELNVNALELDDSALYLCASSFLTVTNEQFFGPGTRLTVL.

In this sample, this clone turned up many times. The chain is built from TRBV28 and TRBJ1-2; TRBD1 aligns across 7 bases. V was pared by 4 bases and J by 3 bases, with 5 bases of the junction left unmatched. The CDR3 is 14 amino acids. CDR1 and CDR2 from the germline V gene are MDHEN and SYDVKM. This CDR3 reads CASSYNRGYYGYTF. The CDR3, as DNA: TGTGCCAGCAGTTATAACAGGGGCTACTATGGCTACACCTTC.

This clone was recorded at least ten times. The V gene is TRBV9, the J gene TRBJ2-7; 10 bases match TRBD2. V lost 4 bases, J lost 0 bases, and 1 base stayed unmatched. The CDR3 extends over 14 amino acids. Germline V gene lookup returns CDR1 SGDLS and CDR2 YYNGEE. The CDR3 loop reads CASSSSGSSYEQYF. Written as DNA, the CDR3 is TGTGCCAGCAGCTCTAGCGGGAGCTCCTACGAGCAGTACTTC.

This clone was found many times. V gene TRBV5-1 combines with J gene TRBJ2-1; 10 nucleotides line up with TRBD2. This CDR3 contains 15 residues. Germline assignment: CDR1 SGHRS and CDR2 YFSETQ. V lost 0 bases and J lost 8; bases outside the gene matches: 5. The CDR3 DNA reads as TGCGCCAGCAGCTTGGGTGCTAGCGGGAGAGATGAGCAGTTCTTC. Its translation: CASSLGASGRDEQFF.